What follows are 5 T cell receptor beta chains derived from one specimen sequenced in a study of spatial heterogeneity in lung cancer. Indicated time point: sample taken at primary tumor resection. TCRdb re-analysed the 5' RACE reads in MiXCR, keeping a single row per CDR3 protein. The sample includes roughly 39,000 distinct CDR3 sequences, nearly 7% of them seen just once. Material: PBMCs, obtained at surgery. The receptors stem from a female donor with early-stage non-small cell lung cancer.

At least ten counts were recorded for this clonotype. The gene calls are TRBV5-1 and TRBJ2-2; D is unclear. Per the germline V gene, CDR1 is SGHRS and CDR2 is YFSETQ. With 0 bases removed from V and 6 bases from J, the gap between germline ends came to 6 bases. The CDR3 has 13 residues. The CDR3 protein is CASSLDPAGELFF. In DNA, the CDR3 is TGCGCCAGCAGCTTGGATCCCGCCGGGGAGCTGTTTTTT.

This clonotype was seen many times. The rearrangement joins TRBV5-1 to TRBJ2-5; TRBD2 is a possible D gene (5 bases). Germline V gene data show CDR1 as SGHRS and CDR2 as YFSETQ. The CDR3 sequence is 14 residues long. The V end lost 2 bases, the J end lost 5 bases, and 13 bases lay between the germline ends. Written as DNA, the CDR3 is TGCGCCAGCAGCTTAGGAGAATCGGGGGAGACCCAGTACTTC. Amino acid sequence: CASSLGESGETQYF.

In its sample, this clonotype was seen many times. The chain carries TRBV20-1 and TRBJ2-3; 7 bases match TRBD2. Germline V CDR1 and CDR2: DFQATT, SNEGSKA (reference sequence). The CDR3 contains 15 residues. V gave up 5 bases and J gave up 5 bases; unmatched junction bases: 13. This CDR3 reads CSAPSRRGGVDTQYF. CDR3 nucleotides: TGCAGTGCTCCGTCACGGAGGGGAGGGGTAGATACGCAGTATTTT.

This clonotype was picked up a small number of times. The chain combines TRBV27 with TRBJ2-7; 7 nucleotides align to TRBD2. V lost 8 bases and J lost 3; bases outside the gene matches: 16. CDR3 size: 16 residues. Germline CDR1 reads MNHEY; CDR2 reads SMNVEV (reference sequence). In DNA, the CDR3 is TGTGCCAGCTCCTCGCAGGTGGGGGGGTTAGGCTACGAGCAGTACTTC. Its translation: CASSSQVGGLGYEQYF.

This clonotype occurred many times. This sequence joins TRBV5-1 and TRBJ1-5; D is ambiguous. The V and J ends lost 4 bases and 0 bases respectively, with 11 bases between them. Germline V gene lookup returns CDR1 SGHRS and CDR2 YFSETQ. The CDR3 runs to 15 residues. Here the CDR3 DNA reads TGCGCCAGCAGCGATGGTACCTATAGCAATCAGCCCCAGCATTTT. This gives the protein CASSDGTYSNQPQHF.